This TCR beta chain was retrieved from a study of early T cells in non-severe SARS-CoV-2 infection (dated by TCRdb to the early 2020s). Background for the entire study: TCR sequencing used bulk RNA from unsorted whole blood, so alpha and beta chains could not be paired. Broader findings and caveats from the paper: VDJdb matching was skewed toward anti-spike CD8 responses, so virus-specific expansions were likely underestimated and private and CD4 specificities were missed.

Library prep was done by 5' RACE. Sequenced on a NextSeq 500. To correct for sequencing error and PCR bias, the TCR library protocol tagged individual cDNA molecules with unique molecular identifiers. Sequencing covered both TCR alpha and beta chains, and within each sample the abundances of alpha and beta sequences were tightly co-correlated. Regarding the original processing steps: Decombinator V4 was used to annotate the V gene, J gene and CDR3 of the TCR sequences. TCRs were defined as expanded if a significant change between any two time points was detected under a Poisson model with p below 0.0001. Abundances of TCRs were expressed as counts per million after normalisation to the total number of TCRs sequenced in each sample. VDJdb, accessed 1 November 2021, was searched for CMV, EBV and SARS-CoV-2 annotated TCRs, excluding TCRs annotated for multiple antigens. The public sequencing data were trimmed at Q25 with fastp and processed into clonotypes with MiXCR by TCRdb, which kept only in-frame beta chains. Each CDR3 protein appears once, grouped with its most common genes and DNA. Clone size and V and J calls follow TCRdb, not the original study. The sample contains tens of thousands of distinct CDR3 sequences, around 3.6% of them found a single time. The top ten constitute about 3.1% of the sample.

This clonotype appeared a few times. What this receptor recognizes is not known. Per-base qualities were not stored, and no clone one base away is much larger. The study was a case-control design nested within a healthcare worker cohort in London, UK, with weekly nasopharyngeal swab PCR tests and blood sampling. Healthcare workers were recruited between 23 and 31 March 2020, during the week of the UK lockdown, and were followed weekly for up to about 16 weeks. This TCR was sampled from an adult who was a healthcare worker with PCR-confirmed SARS-CoV-2 infection or an uninfected control (not recorded which). Sequenced material: whole blood.

The CDR3 in this case is CASTLTSGAGGRQPQHF. The nucleotide sequence is given as TGTGCCAGTACCCTAACTAGTGGGGCAGGGGGCAGGCAGCCCCAGCATTTT. The chain couples TRBV19 to TRBJ1-5, with 8 junctional bases fitting TRBD1. V lost 7 bases and J lost 7 bases, and the count of bases not matched to a germline gene is 18. CDR1 and CDR2, looked up from the germline V gene (reference sequence), are LNHDA and SQIVND. There are 17 amino acids in the CDR3, from cysteine to phenylalanine inclusive. Only the CDR3 DNA is retained, 51 bases long and in frame from the first base.